This TCR beta chain was obtained from a study of PD-1 blockade in mismatch repair-deficient tumors. Across the whole study: Enrolled about 2013-2016, patients had progressing, pretreated mismatch repair-deficient cancers of 12 types.

Data came from immunoSEQ multiplex PCR; TCRdb stores just in-frame clones and leaves some out. The sample consists of about 19,000 clones, more than 65% of them appearing once. Remarks on this clone: The antigen is unknown.

Study-wide points: After pembrolizumab, tumor-resident clones rose rapidly, then generally contracted before radiologic responses.

Every patient had mismatch repair deficiency by PCR or immunohistochemistry. Sequenced material: PBMCs, taken 52 weeks after starting pembrolizumab. The receptor comes from an adult with mismatch repair-deficient cancer.

CDR3 residues: CASSPDGLSGANVLTF. CDR3 bases: TGTGCCAGCAGCCCAGACGGACTCTCTGGGGCCAACGTCCTGACTTTC. V gene TRBV7-3 combines with J gene TRBJ2-6; perhaps TRBD2 as D (5 bases). The CDR3 covers 16 residues. The germline gives CDR1 SGHTA, CDR2 FQGTGA. V shed 5 bases and J shed 0 bases, with 11 bases lying between them. Full variable domain (remainder filled in from reference TRBV7-3 and TRBJ2-6): GAGVSQTPSNKVTEKGKYVELRCDPISGHTALYWYRQSLGQGPEFLIYFQGTGAADDSGLPNDRFFAVRPEGSVSTLKIQRTERGDSAVYLCASSPDGLSGANVLTFGAGSRLTVL.